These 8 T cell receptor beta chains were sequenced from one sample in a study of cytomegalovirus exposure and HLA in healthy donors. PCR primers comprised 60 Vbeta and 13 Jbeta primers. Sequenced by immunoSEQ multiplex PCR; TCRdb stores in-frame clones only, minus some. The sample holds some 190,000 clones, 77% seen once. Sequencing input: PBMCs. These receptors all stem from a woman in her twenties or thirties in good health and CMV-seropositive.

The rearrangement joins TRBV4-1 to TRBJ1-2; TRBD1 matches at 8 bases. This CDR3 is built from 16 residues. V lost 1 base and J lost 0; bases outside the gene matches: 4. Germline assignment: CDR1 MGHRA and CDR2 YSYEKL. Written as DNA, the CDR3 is TGCGCCAGCAGCCAAGTTACAGGGGGTACTAACTATGGCTACACCTTC. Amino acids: CASSQVTGGTNYGYTF.

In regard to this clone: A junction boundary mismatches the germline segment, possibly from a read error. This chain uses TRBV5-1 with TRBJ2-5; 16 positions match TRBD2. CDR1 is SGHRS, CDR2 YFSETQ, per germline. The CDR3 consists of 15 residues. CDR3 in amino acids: CASSPGTSGGETRYF. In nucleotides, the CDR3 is TGCGCCAGCAGCCCCGGGACTAGCGGGGGGGAGACCCGGTACTTC. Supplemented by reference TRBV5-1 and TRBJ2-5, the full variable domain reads KAGVTQTPRYLIKTRGQQVTLSCSPISGHRSVSWYQQTPGQGLQFLFEYFSETQRNKGNFPGRFSGRQFSNSRSEMNVSTLELGDSALYLCASSPGTSGGETRYFGPGTRLLVL.

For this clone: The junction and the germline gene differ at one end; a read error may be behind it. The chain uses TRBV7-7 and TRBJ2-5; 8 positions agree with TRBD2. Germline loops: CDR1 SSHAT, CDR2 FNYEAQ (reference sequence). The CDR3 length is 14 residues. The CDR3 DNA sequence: TGTGCTAGCAGCTCCGGACTAGCCCAAGAGACCCAGTACTTC. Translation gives CASSSGLAQETQYF.

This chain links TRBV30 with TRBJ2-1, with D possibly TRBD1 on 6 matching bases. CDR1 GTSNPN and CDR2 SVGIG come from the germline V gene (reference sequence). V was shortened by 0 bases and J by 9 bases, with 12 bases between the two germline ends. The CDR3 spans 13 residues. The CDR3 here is CAWSVNRASEQFF. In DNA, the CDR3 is TGTGCCTGGAGTGTTAACAGGGCCTCTGAGCAGTTCTTC. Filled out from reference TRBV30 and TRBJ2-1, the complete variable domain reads SQTIHQWPATLVQPVGSPLSLECTVEGTSNPNLYWYRQAAGRGLQLLFYSVGIGQISSEVPQNLSASRPQDRQFILSSKKLLLSDSGFYLCAWSVNRASEQFFGPGTRLTVL.

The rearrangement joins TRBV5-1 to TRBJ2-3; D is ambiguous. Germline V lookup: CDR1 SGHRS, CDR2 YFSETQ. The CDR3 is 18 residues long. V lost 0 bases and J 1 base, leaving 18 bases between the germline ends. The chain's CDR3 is CASSLVGSVRRGTDTQYF. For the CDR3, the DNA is TGCGCCAGCAGCTTGGTCGGTTCAGTGCGGCGTGGCACAGATACGCAGTATTTT.

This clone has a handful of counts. The CDR3 sequence is CSALGLALNEQFF. Written as DNA, the CDR3 is TGCAGCGCCTTAGGACTGGCGCTCAATGAGCAGTTCTTC. The chain is built from TRBV29-1 and TRBJ2-1, with a weak D call TRBD2 (5 bases). V was pared by 7 bases and J by 6 bases, with 16 bases between. Germline values: CDR1 SQVTM, CDR2 ANQGSEA. There are 13 residues in the CDR3.

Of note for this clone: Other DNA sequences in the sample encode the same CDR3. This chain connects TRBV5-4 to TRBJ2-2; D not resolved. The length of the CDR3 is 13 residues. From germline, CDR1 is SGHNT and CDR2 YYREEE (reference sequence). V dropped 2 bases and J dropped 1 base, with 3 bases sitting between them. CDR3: CASSFRNTGELFF. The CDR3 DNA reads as TGTGCCAGCAGCTTTAGGAACACCGGGGAGCTGTTTTTT.

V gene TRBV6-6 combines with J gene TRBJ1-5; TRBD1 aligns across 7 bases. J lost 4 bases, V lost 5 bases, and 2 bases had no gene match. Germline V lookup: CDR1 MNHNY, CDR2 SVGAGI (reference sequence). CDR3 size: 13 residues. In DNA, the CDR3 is TGTGCCAGCAGTCGGGGACAGAATCAGCCCCAGCATTTT. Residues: CASSRGQNQPQHF.